This TCR beta chain was retrieved from a study of T cell changes during pregnancy in multiple sclerosis. Assay: immunoSEQ multiplex PCR; the TCRdb copy retains only in-frame clones and omits some. This table has over 60,000 clones, more than 85% appearing once. Germline lookup yields CDR1 SGHRS and CDR2 YFSETQ. Losses at the gene ends were 4 bases for V and 3 bases for J; bases not matched to a gene: 14. CDR3 length equals 17 residues. The chain employs TRBV5-1 and TRBJ2-3; TRBD2 matches 7 bases. This sequence was found in a female donor in good health, enrolled as a control in a pregnancy study. The sequencing used CD4+ T cells from peripheral blood mononuclear cells, collected in the third trimester of pregnancy. CDR3 bases: TGCGCCAGCAGCCCAACCCTGGGGGGGGGAGGGACAGATACGCAGTATTTT. Its translation: CASSPTLGGGGTDTQYF.